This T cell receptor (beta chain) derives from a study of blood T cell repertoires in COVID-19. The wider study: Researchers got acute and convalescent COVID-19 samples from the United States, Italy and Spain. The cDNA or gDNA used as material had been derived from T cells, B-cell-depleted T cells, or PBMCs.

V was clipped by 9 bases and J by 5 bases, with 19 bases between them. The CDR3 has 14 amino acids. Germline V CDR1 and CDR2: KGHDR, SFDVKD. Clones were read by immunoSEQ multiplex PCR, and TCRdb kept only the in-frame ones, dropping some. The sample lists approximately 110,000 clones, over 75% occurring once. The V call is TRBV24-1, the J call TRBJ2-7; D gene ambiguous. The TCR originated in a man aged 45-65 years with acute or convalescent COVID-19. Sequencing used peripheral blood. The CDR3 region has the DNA TGTGCCACCCAAGGCCCCGGGTCTCTGGACGAGCAGTACTTC. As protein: CATQGPGSLDEQYF.